What follows is one TCR beta chain and its context. Its antigen specificity is not known. Qualities for individual bases were not recorded, and no much larger clone is one base off. V ends up 5 bases short and J 2 bases short, with an unmatched junction base count of 10. The CDR3 starts with the cysteine, ends with the phenylalanine, and has 18 residues. Only the CDR3 region is kept as DNA, spanning 54 bases read in frame from base 1. CDR1 and CDR2, per the germline V gene (reference sequence), are SGHKS and YYEKEE. Library preparation employed RT-PCR. Sequenced on an Illumina HiSeq 2500. Clones were called with MiXCR by TCRdb after fastp trimmed the public reads at Q25, and only in-frame beta chains were retained. Identical CDR3 proteins give one entry, which carries the most common genes and DNA. The sample records about 650,000 distinct CDR3 sequences, approximately 15% of which are singletons. Together, the top ten hold 7.5% to 8% of the sample.

The data were obtained in a study of response to subunit inactivated influenza vaccine (dated by TCRdb to between 2017 and 2018). About the investigation overall: The study used deep quantitative T cell receptor repertoire profiling to track responses to a trivalent subunit inactivated influenza vaccine. The study at large found these results: The authors proposed that each seasonal influenza vaccination may bring in only a limited number of new T cells.

Sequences were derived from PBMCs from blood, sampled around 14 days before vaccination. The chain is assembled from TRBV5-5 and TRBJ2-6; 10 central bases correspond to TRBD1. This TCR came from a man in his fifties who received an inactivated influenza vaccine. Donor details come from another sample of the same person, matched by shared clones. The CDR3 reads as follows: CASRKTGQGFPGANVLTF. The nucleotide sequence is given as TGTGCCAGCAGGAAAACGGGACAGGGGTTCCCTGGGGCCAACGTCCTGACTTTC.